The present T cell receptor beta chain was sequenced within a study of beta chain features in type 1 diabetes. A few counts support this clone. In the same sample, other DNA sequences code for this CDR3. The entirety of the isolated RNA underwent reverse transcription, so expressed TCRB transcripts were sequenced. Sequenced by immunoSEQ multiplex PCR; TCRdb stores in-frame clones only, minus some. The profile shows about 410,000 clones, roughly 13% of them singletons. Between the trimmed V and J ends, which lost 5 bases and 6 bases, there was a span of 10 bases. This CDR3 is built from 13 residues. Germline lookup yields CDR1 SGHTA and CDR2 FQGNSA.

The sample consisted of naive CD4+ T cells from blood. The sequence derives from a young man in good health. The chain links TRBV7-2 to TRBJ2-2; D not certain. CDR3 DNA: TGTGCCAGCAGCACCCCTCATTCCGGGGAGCTGTTTTTT. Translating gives CASSTPHSGELFF.